The table lists the clone carrying this T cell receptor (beta chain) with many counts. What it binds is unknown. Individual cDNA molecules were tagged with unique molecular identifiers. TCRdb analysed the 5' RACE reads with MiXCR anew, one entry per CDR3 protein. The profile covers 30,000 to 40,000 distinct CDR3 sequences, with about 6% appearing a single time and 7.5% to 8% taken by the ten largest. The V and J ends lost 1 base and 0 bases, in that order; junction bases with no gene match: 4. Germline V gene lookup returns CDR1 DFQATT and CDR2 SNEGSKA (reference sequence). The CDR3 totals 15 residues. These data belong to a study of early T cells in non-severe SARS-CoV-2 infection. Background on the study: Alpha and beta chains were unpaired, from unsorted whole-blood bulk RNA. Study-level points and caveats: Using VDJdb, the matching emphasized anti-spike CD8 responses while missing private and CD4 specificities.

The TCR originated in an adult who was a healthcare worker with PCR-confirmed SARS-CoV-2 infection or an uninfected control (not recorded which). Sequencing was performed on whole blood. The gene calls are TRBV20-1 and TRBJ2-7; 9 bases align to TRBD2. The CDR3 sequence: CSARVGSGSSYEQYF. CDR3 coding DNA: TGCAGTGCTAGAGTAGGTAGCGGGAGCTCCTACGAGCAGTACTTC.